These 7 T cell receptor beta chains originate from one sample sequenced in a study of T cell responses to AZD1222 COVID-19 vaccine. This table comes from immunoSEQ multiplex PCR, and its TCRdb copy is limited to in-frame clones, with some not included. The sample holds some 86,000 clones, approximately 80% seen once. The sequencing here drew on peripheral blood, taken on day 0 of AZD1222 vaccination. The receptors shown here come from an adult in good health.

The genes are TRBV2 and TRBJ1-1; tentatively, D is TRBD1 (6 bases). The V end lost 7 bases, the J end lost 5 bases, and 17 bases lay between the germline ends. This CDR3 is 14 amino acids long. Per the germline V gene, CDR1 is SNHLY and CDR2 is FYNNEI. CDR3: CASTSRGVRTEAFF. The CDR3 DNA follows: TGTGCCAGCACTTCCAGGGGTGTAAGGACTGAAGCTTTCTTT.

This sequence joins TRBV9 and TRBJ2-1; D ambiguous. The V gene lost 4 bases and the J gene lost 9 bases, with 11 bases spanning the gap. The CDR3 spans 12 residues. Germline V CDR1 and CDR2: SGDLS, YYNGEE. As DNA, the CDR3 is TGTGCCAGCAGCTCACCCGGCCTTGAGCAGTTCTTC. Translated: CASSSPGLEQFF.

V gene TRBV3-1 (or the pseudogene TRBV3-2) combines with J gene TRBJ2-7, with 7 bases fitting TRBD2. CDR3 size: 12 residues. Losses at the gene ends were 1 base for V and 7 bases for J; bases not matched to a gene: 1. CDR1 and CDR2 from the germline V gene are LGHDT and YNNKEL (reference sequence). The CDR3 DNA reads as TGTGCCAGCAGCCAAGCCGGGAGGGAGCAGTACTTC. This codes for CASSQAGREQYF.

This clone was found a few times. The chain recombines TRBV6-1 with TRBJ1-2; a possible D gene is TRBD1 (5 bases). Germline V gene sequence: CDR1 MNHNS, CDR2 SASEGT. Trimming took off 3 bases at V and 2 bases at J, with 19 bases between the two ends. This CDR3 contains 17 residues. CDR3 sequence reads: CASSDPRGQGGNYGYTF. CDR3 sequence (DNA): TGTGCCAGCAGTGATCCTCGTGGGCAGGGCGGAAACTATGGCTACACCTTC.

The chain has TRBV6-5 and TRBJ1-4; D is unresolved. CDR1 and CDR2 (germline): MNHEY, SVGAGI. The CDR3 totals 14 residues. Trimming stripped 0 bases from V and 8 bases from J, with 10 bases between. This chain's CDR3 is CASSYSSGEEKLFF. DNA of the CDR3: TGTGCCAGCAGTTACTCATCCGGGGAGGAAAAACTGTTTTTT.

The chain is built from TRBV5-6 and TRBJ2-1; 14 nucleotides line up with TRBD2. The CDR3 contains 13 residues. CDR1 SGHDT and CDR2 YYEEEE come from the germline V gene. V dropped 2 bases and J dropped 14; count of bases not matched to a gene: 3. CDR3 nucleotides: TGTGCCAGCAGCTTAGGGACTAGCGGGAGAAAGTTCTTC. It is translated as CASSLGTSGRKFF.

The chain recombines TRBV12-3 or TRBV12-4 with TRBJ2-2; no definite D call. The V and J ends lost 4 bases and 4 bases respectively, with 4 bases between them. The CDR3 sequence is 12 residues long. In DNA form, the CDR3 reads TGTGCCAGCAGTTCGACCACCGGGGAGCTGTTTTTT. It yields the protein CASSSTTGELFF.